This passage covers 23 T cell receptor beta chains from one sample sequenced in a study of cytomegalovirus exposure and HLA in healthy donors. The PCR ran on 60 Vbeta and 13 Jbeta primers. Measured with immunoSEQ multiplex PCR; TCRdb has only the in-frame clones, and not every one. Seen here are about 150,000 clones, 77% observed once, and the top ten hold 1.4% to 1.5%. Material: PBMCs. These receptors were taken from a woman aged 25 to 39 in good health and CMV-seropositive.

The rearrangement uses TRBV28 and TRBJ1-1; 11 nucleotides agree with TRBD1. CDR3 length: 15 residues. V shed 6 bases and J 4 bases; nucleotides not matched to a gene: 7. The germline V gene encodes CDR1 MDHEN and CDR2 SYDVKM. The DNA of the CDR3 is TGTGCCAGCAGACAAACCGGGACAGGGGGCACTGAAGCTTTCTTT. Protein: CASRQTGTGGTEAFF.

This rearrangement joins TRBV11-2 to TRBJ1-2, with 7 bases identical to TRBD1. This CDR3 has 14 amino acids. The ends lost 6 bases at V and 3 bases at J; junction bases unmatched: 7. The germline CDR1 and CDR2 sequences are SGHAT and FQNNGV. The CDR3 protein is CASSTHRGHYGYTF. The CDR3 DNA reads TGTGCCAGCAGTACTCACAGGGGCCACTATGGCTACACCTTC.

V usage is TRBV19 and J usage is TRBJ1-1; 7 positions match TRBD1. V dropped 5 bases and J dropped 1; count of bases not matched to a gene: 4. Germline V CDR1 and CDR2: LNHDA, SQIVND (reference sequence). This CDR3 has 14 residues. CDR3 nucleotides: TGTGCCAGTAGTGTGACAGGGACGAACACTGAAGCTTTCTTT. This gives the protein CASSVTGTNTEAFF.

This clone was picked up one time. The V call is TRBV6-1, the J call TRBJ2-6, with D unresolved. This CDR3 is 15 amino acids long. The V and J ends lost 4 bases and 0 bases respectively, with 7 bases between them. The germline V gene has CDR1 MNHNS and CDR2 SASEGT. The CDR3 region is CASSVSISGANVLTF. CDR3 nucleotide sequence: TGTGCCAGCAGTGTTAGTATCTCTGGGGCCAACGTCCTGACTTTC.

This clone showed up just a few times. The chain recombines TRBV19 with TRBJ1-1, with 9 nucleotides matching TRBD1. The CDR3 totals 13 residues. The ends lost 6 bases at V and 7 bases at J; junction bases unmatched: 6. Looked up from germline, CDR1 is LNHDA and CDR2 is SQIVND (reference sequence). The CDR3 region is CASRTTGGSEAFF. The CDR3 DNA follows: TGTGCCAGTAGAACCACAGGGGGCAGTGAAGCTTTCTTT.

V and J are TRBV19 and TRBJ1-5, with TRBD1 identical over 10 bases. CDR3 length: 15 residues. The germline V gene encodes CDR1 LNHDA and CDR2 SQIVND (reference sequence). Trimming cost V 3 bases and J 5 bases; bases outside gene matches: 4. The CDR3 DNA follows: TGTGCCAGTAGTATGGGGGACAGGGGTTATCAGCCCCAGCATTTT. Translation: CASSMGDRGYQPQHF.

The rearrangement links TRBV30 to TRBJ2-2, with TRBD1 as a possible D gene (6 bases). Per germline, CDR1 GTSNPN and CDR2 SVGIG (reference sequence). The length of the CDR3 is 16 residues. V lost 4 bases, J lost 1 base, and 16 bases lay in between. The CDR3 DNA is TGTGCCTGGACGGCGCTTGGCAGGGGGAACACCGGGGAGCTGTTTTTT. Translation gives CAWTALGRGNTGELFF.

This rearrangement joins TRBV27 to TRBJ1-3; weak D call: TRBD1 (6 bases). V was clipped by 5 bases and J by 0 bases, with 14 bases between them. The CDR3 extends over 16 amino acids. Germline CDR1 and CDR2: MNHEY and SMNVEV (reference sequence). The CDR3 coding sequence is TGTGCCAGCAGTCTCAGGGGATATGACTCTGGAAACACCATATATTTT. This sequence encodes CASSLRGYDSGNTIYF.

A word on this clone: Other DNA sequences in the sample encode the same CDR3. The chain joins TRBV20-1 to TRBJ2-7; D is ambiguous. V was trimmed by 3 bases and J by 2 bases, leaving 5 bases between them. The CDR3 is 11 residues long. The germline CDR1 and CDR2 sequences are DFQATT and SNEGSKA (reference sequence). The CDR3 protein is CSARGAYEQYF. In nucleotides, the CDR3 is TGCAGTGCTAGGGGCGCCTACGAGCAGTACTTC.

This chain joins TRBV9 and TRBJ1-1; a weak D match, TRBD1 (5 bases). This CDR3 comprises 15 residues. CDR1 is SGDLS, CDR2 YYNGEE, per germline. Trimming cost V 3 bases and J 1 base, with 13 bases left between them. The CDR3 sequence: CASSARPGGNTEAFF. For the CDR3, the DNA is TGTGCCAGCAGCGCCCGACCCGGGGGGAACACTGAAGCTTTCTTT.

V is TRBV9 and J is TRBJ2-1; unclear D gene. The germline V and J ends were trimmed by 2 bases and 7 bases, with 10 bases remaining between them. The length of the CDR3 is 13 residues. Germline CDR1 and CDR2: SGDLS and YYNGEE. CDR3 region: CASSVGSMNEQFF. For the CDR3, the DNA is TGTGCCAGCAGCGTGGGTAGCATGAATGAGCAGTTCTTC.

In the case of this clone: The junction departs from the called germline gene at one end, perhaps through a read error. The rearrangement links TRBV15 to TRBJ2-1, with 12 bases fitting TRBD2. CDR1 is LNHNV, CDR2 YYDKDF, per germline (reference sequence). This CDR3 has 14 amino acids. The CDR3 loop reads CATTAGLAGPSSVF. The CDR3 DNA follows: TGTGCCACCACCGCGGGACTAGCGGGCCCCTCTTCCGTCTTC.

This clone was detected only once. The V call is TRBV10-3, the J call TRBJ2-3; D is perhaps TRBD1 (6 bases). The ends were cut back, 4 bases at V and 4 bases at J, with 15 bases in the middle. Germline CDR1 and CDR2: ENHRY and SYGVKD. There are 15 residues in the CDR3. The CDR3 DNA reads as TGTGCCATCAGTGGCCGCGACCCAGGGGCAGATACGCAGTATTTT. Translating it yields CAISGRDPGADTQYF.

V and J are TRBV6-1 and TRBJ2-7; 12 bases fit TRBD1. This CDR3 contains 20 residues. Germline CDR1 MNHNS, CDR2 SASEGT. Germline trimming cut 2 bases from V and 0 bases from J; bases unmatched to any gene: 14. The CDR3: CASSETEGTGGRPSSYEQYF. Here the CDR3 DNA reads TGTGCCAGCAGTGAAACGGAAGGGACAGGGGGCCGCCCCAGCTCCTACGAGCAGTACTTC.

This clone has a handful of counts. This chain links TRBV9 with TRBJ2-7; D uncertain. The CDR3 sequence is 15 residues long. From germline, CDR1 is SGDLS and CDR2 YYNGEE. Deletions cut 0 bases from V and 6 bases from J, with 16 bases between. Here the CDR3 reads CASSVAEMMVSEQYF. DNA for the CDR3: TGTGCCAGCAGCGTAGCGGAGATGATGGTAAGCGAGCAGTACTTC.

The chain carries TRBV5-6 and TRBJ1-3; D ambiguous. From germline, CDR1 is SGHDT and CDR2 YYEEEE. V shed 1 base and J shed 4 bases, with 6 bases lying between them. The CDR3 loop spans 13 amino acids. Here the CDR3 reads CASSLYAGNTIYF. The CDR3 coding sequence is TGTGCCAGCAGCTTGTACGCGGGAAACACCATATATTTT. Looking up the rest from reference TRBV5-6 and TRBJ1-3 gives the full variable domain: DAGVTQSPTHLIKTRGQQVTLRCSPKSGHDTVSWYQQALGQGPQFIFQYYEEEERQRGNFPDRFSGHQFPNYSSELNVNALLLGDSALYLCASSLYAGNTIYFGEGSWLTVV.

DNA for the CDR3: TGTGCCAGCAGCCCTCGTGGGACAGGGGTTGAAAAACTGTTTTTT. Amino acid sequence: CASSPRGTGVEKLFF. The V call is TRBV11-2, the J call TRBJ1-4, with 10 bases lining up with TRBD1. Germline CDR1 is SGHAT and CDR2 is FQNNGV. J lost 7 bases, V lost 5 bases, and 7 bases had no gene match. The CDR3 is 15 amino acids.

V gene TRBV10-3 combines with J gene TRBJ2-4, with TRBD1 matching over 10 bases. CDR3 length: 16 amino acids. The V segment lost 0 bases and the J segment 5 bases; nucleotides outside the gene matches: 4. In germline, CDR1 is ENHRY, CDR2 SYGVKD. CDR3 sequence (DNA): TGTGCCATCAGTGAGTCAGACAGGGGGCTTGAAAACATTCAGTACTTC. Protein sequence: CAISESDRGLENIQYF.

The chain employs TRBV10-3 and TRBJ1-1; 7 nucleotides agree with TRBD1. Germline V gives CDR1 ENHRY, CDR2 SYGVKD. The J segment lost 4 bases and the V segment lost 0 bases, leaving 5 bases of the junction unmatched. The CDR3 is made up of 15 amino acids. In nucleotides, the CDR3 is TGTGCCATCAGTGAGTCGGACAGGCCGGTCACTGAAGCTTTCTTT. Residues: CAISESDRPVTEAFF.

This rearrangement joins TRBV19 to TRBJ2-7; TRBD2 matches 11 bases. The CDR3 runs 14 residues. CDR1 is LNHDA and CDR2 is SQIVND in the germline V gene (reference sequence). The V segment lost 3 bases and the J segment 2 bases; nucleotides outside the gene matches: 0. CDR3 sequence: CASSMGLAAYEQYF. The CDR3 nucleotides read TGTGCCAGTAGTATGGGACTAGCGGCCTACGAGCAGTACTTC.

The rearrangement uses TRBV19 and TRBJ2-7; the D gene is possibly TRBD2 (5 bases). V lost 5 bases, J lost 4 bases, and 18 bases lay in between. CDR3 length: 15 amino acids. Germline CDR1 reads LNHDA; CDR2 reads SQIVND (reference sequence). CDR3 nucleotide sequence: TGTGCCAGTAGTTTCCGGTGGGTCGGGGAGTACGAGCAGTACTTC. This encodes CASSFRWVGEYEQYF.

This rearrangement joins TRBV4-1 to TRBJ2-1; weak D call: TRBD2 (6 bases). There are 14 residues in the CDR3. V shed 3 bases and J shed 6 bases, with 12 bases lying between them. CDR1 and CDR2 from the germline V gene are MGHRA and YSYEKL. The DNA for the CDR3 is TGCGCCAGCAGCCAGCTGGTCGGGGGCAATGAGCAGTTCTTC. This gives the protein CASSQLVGGNEQFF.

The rearrangement links TRBV2 to TRBJ2-7, with TRBD2 matching 12 bases. Germline assignment: CDR1 SNHLY and CDR2 FYNNEI. This CDR3 has 15 amino acids. J lost 5 bases, V lost 7 bases, and 9 bases had no gene match. The CDR3 nucleotides are TGTGCCAGCACCCGACTAGCGGGAGCTCTCGACGAGCAGTACTTC. This gives the protein CASTRLAGALDEQYF.